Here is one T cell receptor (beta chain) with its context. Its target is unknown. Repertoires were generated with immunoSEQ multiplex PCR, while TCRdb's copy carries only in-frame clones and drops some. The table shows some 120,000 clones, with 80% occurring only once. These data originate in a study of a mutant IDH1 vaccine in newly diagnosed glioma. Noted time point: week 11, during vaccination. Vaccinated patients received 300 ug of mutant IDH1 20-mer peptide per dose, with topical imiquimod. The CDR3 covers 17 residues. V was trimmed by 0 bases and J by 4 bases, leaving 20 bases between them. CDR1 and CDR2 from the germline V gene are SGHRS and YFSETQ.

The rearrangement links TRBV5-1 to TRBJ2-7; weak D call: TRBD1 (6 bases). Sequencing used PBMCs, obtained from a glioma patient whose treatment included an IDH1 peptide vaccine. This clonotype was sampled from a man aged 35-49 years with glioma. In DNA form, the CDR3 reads TGCGCCAGCAGCTTGGAGCTCGGGACCGGGACACCTTACGAGCAGTACTTC. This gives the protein CASSLELGTGTPYEQYF.